These 11 T cell receptor beta chains were all obtained from the same sample, sequenced in a study of shared clonotypes between healthy human individuals. TCRdb's copy holds only in-frame clones and misses some; the assay was immunoSEQ multiplex PCR. The data contain under 1 million clones, almost 95% of them singletons. Naive CD8 cells comprised CD45RO-negative, CCR7-positively selected cells, excluding terminally differentiated effector memory CD45RA+ cells. Sequencing was carried out using naive CD8+ T cells sorted from blood. These receptors were taken from a man aged 30 to 45 in good health.

This clone has a single count. V is TRBV28 and J is TRBJ2-2; unclear D gene. Germline V lookup: CDR1 MDHEN, CDR2 SYDVKM. CDR3 length equals 10 residues. Trimming pared 8 bases from V and 7 bases from J, leaving 5 bases between. CDR3 residues: CASAHGELFF. In DNA, the CDR3 is TGTGCCAGCGCCCACGGGGAGCTGTTTTTT.

The chain links TRBV21-1 to TRBJ2-7; TRBD2 was called by the table and not checked on the DNA. TRBV21-1 is given as a pseudogene. This CDR3 has 15 residues. The CDR3 coding sequence is TGTGCCAGCAGCGAAGCCGGCGGTCGGACTTACGAGCAGTACTTC. Protein sequence: CASSEAGGRTYEQYF.

This rearrangement joins TRBV2 to TRBJ2-5, with a possible D match to TRBD2 (5 bases). The CDR3 consists of 14 residues. Germline loops: CDR1 SNHLY, CDR2 FYNNEI. The V and J ends lost 3 bases and 3 bases respectively, with 11 bases between them. The CDR3 is CASSDFRGEETQYF. The CDR3 bases are TGTGCCAGCAGTGATTTCCGGGGAGAAGAGACCCAGTACTTC. The whole variable domain, remainder taken from reference TRBV2 and TRBJ2-5, is EPEVTQTPSHQVTQMGQEVILRCVPISNHLYFYWYRQILGQKVEFLVSFYNNEISEKSEIFDDQFSVERPDGSNFTLKIRSTKLEDSAMYFCASSDFRGEETQYFGPGTRLLVL.

The genes are TRBV10-2 and TRBJ2-7; unclear D gene. Germline V gene data show CDR1 as WSHSY and CDR2 as SAAADI. V lost 3 bases and J lost 2, with 14 bases in between. This CDR3 is 15 amino acids long. As DNA, the CDR3 is TGCGCCAGCAGTGACCCAAAGGGTGTAACCTACGAGCAGTACTTC. This gives the protein CASSDPKGVTYEQYF.

The V gene is TRBV7-9, the J gene TRBJ2-1, with 7 bases fitting TRBD2. The CDR3 totals 13 residues. With 5 bases clipped from V and 7 bases from J, the junction kept 5 bases outside the gene matches. Germline assignment: CDR1 SEHNR and CDR2 FQNEAQ (reference sequence). The CDR3 DNA follows: TGTGCCAGCAGCGCGGGAGTTTTAAATGAGCAGTTCTTC. Its translation is CASSAGVLNEQFF. Variable domain in full (rest from reference TRBV7-9 and TRBJ2-1): DTGVSQNPRHKITKRGQNVTFRCDPISEHNRLYWYRQTLGQGPEFLTYFQNEAQLEKSRLLSDRFSAERPKGSFSTLEIQRTEQGDSAMYLCASSAGVLNEQFFGPGTRLTVL.

J is TRBJ2-7 and V is TRBV6-5; D possibly corresponds to TRBD2 (5 bases). Germline loops: CDR1 MNHEY, CDR2 SVGAGI. Trimming left V 6 bases short and J 4 bases short, with 13 bases between. The CDR3 is 13 amino acids. The CDR3 protein is CASRDGNIYEQYF. CDR3 sequence (DNA): TGTGCCAGCAGGGACGGGAATATTTACGAGCAGTACTTC.

This clone appeared once. The V and J genes are TRBV4-3 and TRBJ2-1, with D perhaps matching TRBD2 (5 bases). CDR3 length: 13 amino acids. The germline V and J ends were trimmed by 4 bases and 5 bases, with 9 bases remaining between them. Germline CDR1 reads LGHNA; CDR2 reads YSLEER. The CDR3 sequence: CASSPSGHNEQFF. The CDR3 DNA reads TGCGCCAGCAGCCCCAGCGGCCACAATGAGCAGTTCTTC.

The chain combines TRBV7-7 with TRBJ2-7, with a possible D match to TRBD2 (5 bases). The CDR3 totals 14 residues. Germline V gene data show CDR1 as SSHAT and CDR2 as FNYEAQ (reference sequence). V gave up 6 bases and J gave up 1 base, with 13 bases separating them. The chain's CDR3 is CASSYLRVSYEQYF. The DNA for the CDR3 is TGTGCCAGCAGTTACCTGCGGGTATCCTACGAGCAGTACTTC.

The chain is built from TRBV11-2 and TRBJ2-7, with 7 positions matching TRBD1. The V gene's germline CDR1 is SGHAT and CDR2 FQNNGV. Losses at the gene ends were 4 bases for V and 4 bases for J; bases not matched to a gene: 7. This CDR3 is 14 amino acids long. CDR3 in amino acids: CASSSAGQAYEQYF. CDR3 in DNA: TGTGCCAGCAGCTCCGCCGGACAGGCTTACGAGCAGTACTTC.

This chain uses TRBV28 with TRBJ2-2, with D perhaps TRBD1 (5 bases). The germline V gene has CDR1 MDHEN and CDR2 SYDVKM. This CDR3 is built from 16 residues. V was trimmed by 4 bases and J by 0 bases, leaving 12 bases between them. CDR3 sequence (DNA): TGTGCCAGCAGTTACCCAGGACACCCGAACACCGGGGAGCTGTTTTTT. Translation: CASSYPGHPNTGELFF.

V usage is TRBV5-1 and J usage is TRBJ2-7, with 13 positions matching TRBD2. CDR3 length equals 16 residues. Germline V gene data show CDR1 as SGHRS and CDR2 as YFSETQ. After removal of 4 bases from V and 4 bases from J, the junction contained 8 bases not matched to a gene. DNA of the CDR3: TGCGCCAGCAGCACGGACGGGACTAGCGGGGCTTACGAGCAGTACTTC. It translates to CASSTDGTSGAYEQYF.